Below, 22 T cell receptor beta chains from the same sample are listed, as sequenced in a study of cytomegalovirus exposure and HLA in healthy donors. Use of 60 Vbeta and 13 Jbeta primers characterized the PCR. Clones were sequenced by immunoSEQ multiplex PCR, and TCRdb holds only the in-frame ones, with some missing. The profile covers roughly 120,000 clones, with about 72% appearing a single time and roughly 1.6% taken by the ten largest. Input material: PBMCs. Receptors were obtained from a man aged 25-45 years in good health and CMV-seropositive.

The chain uses TRBV30 and TRBJ1-4; 7 bases map to TRBD1. The CDR3 extends over 14 amino acids. After removal of 2 bases from V and 8 bases from J, the junction contained 8 bases not matched to a gene. Germline V CDR1 and CDR2: GTSNPN, SVGIG (reference sequence). In DNA, the CDR3 is TGTGCCTGGAGTAAAGAGGGGGCGGACGAAAAACTGTTTTTT. This sequence encodes CAWSKEGADEKLFF.

The chain couples TRBV27 to TRBJ2-1, with D possibly matching TRBD1 (6 bases). This CDR3 comprises 17 residues. Trimming stripped 3 bases from V and 5 bases from J, with 20 bases between. Germline CDR1 is MNHEY and CDR2 is SMNVEV (reference sequence). CDR3 DNA: TGTGCCAGCAGTTTTCTCACAGCTACAGGGTCTCACAATGAGCAGTTCTTC. Its protein is CASSFLTATGSHNEQFF.

The table lists this clone with a few counts. This chain connects TRBV9 to TRBJ2-1; 10 bases line up with TRBD2. Germline V gene sequence: CDR1 SGDLS, CDR2 YYNGEE. The V gene end was trimmed by 4 bases and the J gene end by 3 bases; junction bases not matched to a gene: 13. The CDR3 covers 18 residues. The DNA of the CDR3 is TGTGCCAGCAGCCGACGGGGGCTAGCGGGAGTAAGCTACAATGAGCAGTTCTTC. Translated: CASSRRGLAGVSYNEQFF.

V gene TRBV6-1 combines with J gene TRBJ2-1; 10 nucleotides agree with TRBD2. Losses at the gene ends were 7 bases for V and 6 bases for J; bases not matched to a gene: 9. The CDR3 is 15 residues long. In germline, CDR1 is MNHNS, CDR2 SASEGT. CDR3 in amino acids: CASNLSGGNPNEQFF. Written as DNA, the CDR3 is TGTGCCAGCAACCTTAGCGGGGGGAATCCCAATGAGCAGTTCTTC.

This clone was counted only a few times. V gene TRBV7-3 combines with J gene TRBJ2-1; the D is unclear. The germline CDR1 and CDR2 sequences are SGHTA and FQGTGA. The CDR3 length is 14 residues. V lost 1 base and J 3 bases, leaving 7 bases between the germline ends. CDR3 nucleotide sequence: TGTGCCAGCAGCTTAATGCCAGTCTACAATGAGCAGTTCTTC. This encodes CASSLMPVYNEQFF. Full variable domain (outside the CDR3, taken from reference TRBV7-3 and TRBJ2-1): GAGVSQTPSNKVTEKGKYVELRCDPISGHTALYWYRQSLGQGPEFLIYFQGTGAADDSGLPNDRFFAVRPEGSVSTLKIQRTERGDSAVYLCASSLMPVYNEQFFGPGTRLTVL.

The chain has TRBV6-5 and TRBJ1-2; 7 bases align to TRBD1. The CDR3 spans 13 residues. J was trimmed by 4 bases and V by 5 bases; bases with no gene match: 4. Germline assignment: CDR1 MNHEY and CDR2 SVGAGI. In DNA form, the CDR3 reads TGTGCCAGCAGTACGGGACAGCGCTATGGCTACACCTTC. It codes for CASSTGQRYGYTF.

V gene TRBV6-5 combines with J gene TRBJ2-1, with no clear D. Germline CDR1 MNHEY, CDR2 SVGAGI. Trimming removed 0 bases from V and 7 bases from J, with 10 bases in between. There are 14 residues in the CDR3. CDR3 DNA sequence: TGTGCCAGCAGTTACTCAATGGGCGCAAATGAGCAGTTCTTC. Encoded protein: CASSYSMGANEQFF.

Only a few counts were recorded for this clone. The V gene is TRBV6-5, the J gene TRBJ2-7; unclear D gene. Trimming removed 4 bases at V and 2 bases at J, with 9 bases between. Germline CDR1 reads MNHEY; CDR2 reads SVGAGI. CDR3 size: 13 residues. The CDR3 region has the DNA TGTGCCAGCAGTTCCCTTCGCGCCTACGAGCAGTACTTC. Protein product: CASSSLRAYEQYF.

The chain employs TRBV5-4 and TRBJ2-3; unclear D gene. V was clipped by 3 bases and J by 0 bases, with 8 bases between them. The CDR3 length is 14 residues. Germline V gives CDR1 SGHNT, CDR2 YYREEE (reference sequence). The CDR3 reads CASSSLDSTDTQYF. As DNA, the CDR3 is TGTGCCAGCAGCTCGCTAGACAGCACAGATACGCAGTATTTT.

This clone appeared a single time. V is TRBV7-9 and J is TRBJ2-1; 8 nucleotides align to TRBD1. The CDR3 has 15 amino acids. CDR1 and CDR2 from the germline V gene are SEHNR and FQNEAQ (reference sequence). Trimming removed 4 bases from V and 2 bases from J; junction bases left unmatched: 4. The CDR3: CASSSWTGPYNEQFF. The CDR3 coding sequence is TGTGCCAGCAGCTCCTGGACAGGGCCCTACAATGAGCAGTTCTTC.

This clone was counted a few times. The chain links TRBV19 to TRBJ2-3; 9 bases fit TRBD1. The V segment lost 3 bases and the J segment 4 bases; nucleotides outside the gene matches: 5. Germline loops: CDR1 LNHDA, CDR2 SQIVND (reference sequence). This CDR3 is 15 amino acids long. The CDR3 is CASSIGDRDADTQYF. CDR3 coding DNA: TGTGCCAGTAGTATCGGGGACAGGGATGCAGATACGCAGTATTTT.

The V and J genes are TRBV27 and TRBJ2-3, with a weak D call TRBD2 (6 bases). Germline loops: CDR1 MNHEY, CDR2 SMNVEV (reference sequence). The CDR3 has 15 residues. Trimming removed 6 bases from V and 8 bases from J, with 21 bases in between. The CDR3 DNA is TGTGCCAGCAGAACGCGGGACTCCGCGGGTGGTACGCAGTATTTT. Protein sequence: CASRTRDSAGGTQYF.

This clone was seen only once. The chain recombines TRBV10-2 with TRBJ2-7, with 7 bases lining up with TRBD2. The CDR3 runs 12 residues. Germline CDR1 WSHSY, CDR2 SAAADI. J was trimmed by 4 bases and V by 10 bases; bases with no gene match: 7. The CDR3 is CAISGEGYEQYF. The CDR3 bases are TGCGCCATCAGCGGGGAGGGGTACGAGCAGTACTTC.

The chain employs TRBV5-5 and TRBJ1-2, with 9 nucleotides matching TRBD1. Germline-derived CDR1 and CDR2 are SGHKS and YYEKEE (reference sequence). Trimming removed 4 bases from V and 3 bases from J; junction bases left unmatched: 7. The CDR3 covers 15 residues. CDR3 sequence reads: CASSPQGATDYGYTF. CDR3 bases: TGTGCCAGCAGCCCACAGGGGGCGACGGACTATGGCTACACCTTC.

This sequence joins TRBV27 and TRBJ1-1; 7 nucleotides align to TRBD1. The J segment lost 5 bases and the V segment lost 5 bases, leaving 8 bases of the junction unmatched. Per the germline V gene, CDR1 is MNHEY and CDR2 is SMNVEV (reference sequence). This CDR3 spans 14 amino acids. The CDR3 spells CASSDQGVWTEAFF. CDR3 coding DNA: TGTGCCAGCAGTGACCAGGGGGTATGGACTGAAGCTTTCTTT.

The chain links TRBV2 to TRBJ2-7; the match to TRBD2 covers 10 bases. Trimming took 6 bases from V and 2 from J; bases not matched to a gene: 10. CDR3 length: 16 amino acids. In germline, CDR1 is SNHLY, CDR2 FYNNEI. The CDR3 reads CASRPGASGSPYEQYF. The CDR3 DNA sequence: TGTGCCAGCAGGCCTGGGGCTAGCGGGAGTCCCTACGAGCAGTACTTC. The full variable domain, completed using reference TRBV2 and TRBJ2-7, is EPEVTQTPSHQVTQMGQEVILRCVPISNHLYFYWYRQILGQKVEFLVSFYNNEISEKSEIFDDQFSVERPDGSNFTLKIRSTKLEDSAMYFCASRPGASGSPYEQYFGPGTRLTVT.

This sequence joins TRBV5-8 and TRBJ2-7; TRBD1 matches at 9 bases. This CDR3 comprises 14 residues. CDR1 is SGHTS, CDR2 YDEGEE, per germline. The V segment lost 6 bases and the J segment 4 bases; nucleotides outside the gene matches: 8. The CDR3 nucleotides read TGTGCCAGCAAACCCACAGGGGGCGGTTACGAGCAGTACTTC. This sequence encodes CASKPTGGGYEQYF. The full variable domain, its missing parts supplied by reference TRBV5-8 and TRBJ2-7, is EAGVTQSPTHLIKTRGQQATLRCSPISGHTSVYWYQQALGLGLQFLLWYDEGEERNRGNFPPRFSGRQFPNYSSELNVNALELEDSALYLCASKPTGGGYEQYFGPGTRLTVT.

This chain connects TRBV5-6 to TRBJ1-5; a possible D gene is TRBD1 (6 bases). This CDR3 region has 14 residues. The germline V gene encodes CDR1 SGHDT and CDR2 YYEEEE. V was cut by 4 bases and J by 5 bases, with 13 bases left in between. In DNA, the CDR3 is TGTGCCAGCAGCCGGGGACACCAAGATCAGCCCCAGCATTTT. Protein: CASSRGHQDQPQHF.

The V call is TRBV6-5, the J call TRBJ2-7; TRBD1 matches at 7 bases. In germline, CDR1 is MNHEY, CDR2 SVGAGI. The CDR3 is 15 amino acids. With V trimmed by 2 bases and J by 2 bases, 6 bases remained unmatched. The CDR3 loop reads CASSYRGQGAYEQYF. The CDR3 DNA follows: TGTGCCAGCAGTTACCGCGGGCAGGGGGCCTACGAGCAGTACTTC.

This clone turned up a few times. The chain recombines TRBV13 with TRBJ1-1; D perhaps matches TRBD1 (6 bases). The CDR3 covers 13 residues. V shed 5 bases and J shed 1 base, with 8 bases lying between them. Looked up from germline, CDR1 is PRHDT and CDR2 is FYEKMQ (reference sequence). CDR3 nucleotide sequence: TGTGCCAGCAGCCTCAGGGGGAACACTGAAGCTTTCTTT. As protein: CASSLRGNTEAFF.

V gene TRBV5-5 combines with J gene TRBJ2-7, with 8 bases fitting TRBD1. This CDR3 spans 15 amino acids. Germline trimming cut 3 bases from V and 4 bases from J; bases unmatched to any gene: 9. Looked up from germline, CDR1 is SGHKS and CDR2 is YYEKEE (reference sequence). DNA for the CDR3: TGTGCCAGCAGCTCGGTCGGACAGGGATTTTACGAGCAGTACTTC. Protein: CASSSVGQGFYEQYF.

This rearrangement joins TRBV5-1 to TRBJ2-7; maybe TRBD1 (5 bases). Germline V gene sequence: CDR1 SGHRS, CDR2 YFSETQ. Trimming removed 6 bases from V and 0 bases from J, with 13 bases in between. There are 14 residues in the CDR3. CDR3 sequence reads: CASTDPTGSYEQYF. The DNA of the CDR3 is TGCGCCAGCACCGACCCTACAGGCTCCTACGAGCAGTACTTC.